This T cell receptor beta chain was captured by sequencing in a study of cytomegalovirus exposure and HLA in healthy donors. Generated by immunoSEQ multiplex PCR, the TCRdb table keeps only in-frame clones and is missing some. This repertoire shows about 120,000 clones, roughly nine tenths found once; its top ten account for 1.1%. The TCR was taken from a woman aged 18-29 years in good health and CMV-seronegative. The sequencing sample was made of PBMCs.

The CDR3 DNA is TGTGCCAGCACCAAACTTAGGTGGAGAGATTCACCCCTCCACTTT. This sequence encodes CASTKLRWRDSPLHF. This chain uses TRBV5-8 with TRBJ1-6; the D is unclear. The V and J ends lost 6 bases and 8 bases respectively, with 18 bases between them. This CDR3 has 15 residues. CDR1 SGHTS and CDR2 YDEGEE come from the germline V gene.